A single sample gave rise to the 8 T cell receptor beta chains below, sequenced in a study of memory CD4+ T cells and cytomegalovirus serostatus. Sequenced by immunoSEQ multiplex PCR; TCRdb stores in-frame clones only, minus some. The data show around 61,000 clones, more than 75% seen once. Single viable CD3+CD4+CD8-CD45RO+ cells were sorted as the memory CD4+ T cells. The sample was memory CD4+ T cells from blood. These receptors were obtained from an adult in good health and CMV-seronegative.

This chain links TRBV4-1 with TRBJ2-4; 9 nucleotides line up with TRBD2. Germline CDR1 MGHRA, CDR2 YSYEKL. The CDR3 length is 15 residues. J was trimmed by 10 bases and V by 2 bases; bases with no gene match: 9. The CDR3 spells CASSQRGGGAGIQYF. The CDR3 DNA sequence: TGCGCCAGCAGCCAAAGGGGCGGGGGGGCTGGGATTCAGTACTTC.

The gene calls are TRBV2 and TRBJ1-1; D is possibly TRBD1 (5 bases). Germline assignment: CDR1 SNHLY and CDR2 FYNNEI. CDR3 length: 14 residues. The ends were cut back, 4 bases at V and 1 base at J, with 10 bases in the middle. The CDR3 loop is CASSVDNPNTEAFF. Written as DNA, the CDR3 is TGTGCCAGCAGTGTGGACAATCCGAACACTGAAGCTTTCTTT.

This chain links TRBV6-5 with TRBJ2-3, with D perhaps TRBD1 or TRBD2 (5 bases each). The CDR3 sequence is 12 residues long. Trimming shortened V by 9 bases and J by 5 bases, and 12 bases separated the two germline ends. CDR1 and CDR2 from the germline V gene are MNHEY and SVGAGI. This CDR3 reads CASRGGGDTQYF. DNA for the CDR3: TGTGCCAGTCGCGGTGGGGGAGATACGCAGTATTTT.

In its sample, this clone was seen a few times. The rearrangement uses TRBV5-1 and TRBJ1-6, with 9 bases matching TRBD1. Trimming at V came to 5 bases and at J to 10 bases, leaving 7 bases not matched to a gene. The CDR3 length is 14 residues. Germline V CDR1 and CDR2: SGHRS, YFSETQ. This CDR3 is CASRPGQGTSPLHF. The CDR3 nucleotides read TGCGCCAGCAGGCCGGGACAGGGTACGTCACCCCTCCACTTT. Full variable domain (outside the CDR3, taken from reference TRBV5-1 and TRBJ1-6): KAGVTQTPRYLIKTRGQQVTLSCSPISGHRSVSWYQQTPGQGLQFLFEYFSETQRNKGNFPGRFSGRQFSNSRSEMNVSTLELGDSALYLCASRPGQGTSPLHFGNGTRLTVT.

The chain is built from TRBV7-9 and TRBJ2-2, with D maybe TRBD2 (5 bases). The CDR3 runs 13 residues. In germline, CDR1 is SEHNR, CDR2 FQNEAQ (reference sequence). Between the trimmed V and J ends, which lost 1 base and 9 bases, there was a span of 9 bases. Here the CDR3 DNA reads TGTGCCAGCAGCTTAGAGCGGTCCCGGGAGCTGTTTTTT. This encodes CASSLERSRELFF. Complete variable domain (other parts from reference TRBV7-9 and TRBJ2-2): DTGVSQNPRHKITKRGQNVTFRCDPISEHNRLYWYRQTLGQGPEFLTYFQNEAQLEKSRLLSDRFSAERPKGSFSTLEIQRTEQGDSAMYLCASSLERSRELFFGEGSRLTVL.

This chain joins TRBV16 and TRBJ1-6; D gene ambiguous. Germline values: CDR1 KGHSY, CDR2 FQNENV. The CDR3 spans 15 residues. V was shortened by 0 bases and J by 7 bases, with 10 bases between the two germline ends. CDR3 DNA: TGTGCCAGCAGCCAATCGGCGGGGAAAAATTCACCCCTCCACTTT. This encodes CASSQSAGKNSPLHF.

V and J are TRBV7-3 and TRBJ2-1, with D unclear. This CDR3 is built from 13 residues. The germline V and J ends were trimmed by 0 bases and 6 bases, with 6 bases remaining between them. Germline CDR1 is SGHTA and CDR2 is FQGTGA. CDR3 bases: TGTGCCAGCAGCTTAACGCCCGGCAATGAGCAGTTCTTC. Translating gives CASSLTPGNEQFF.

This clone has just one count. V and J are TRBV4-2 and TRBJ1-1, with D maybe TRBD1 (5 bases). This CDR3 comprises 15 residues. Germline CDR1 LGHNA, CDR2 YNFKEQ. Trimming pared 7 bases from V and 0 bases from J, leaving 15 bases between. The CDR3 DNA reads TGTGCCAGCACGCCGGGGGAGGGAATGAACACTGAAGCTTTCTTT. Encoded protein: CASTPGEGMNTEAFF.